The 25 T cell receptor beta chains below come from one sample, sequenced in a study of early T cells in non-severe SARS-CoV-2 infection. Each CDR3 protein gets one entry after TCRdb re-called the 5' RACE reads with MiXCR. This sample has roughly 100,000 distinct CDR3 sequences, with around 13% found just once. Sample: whole blood. The receptors here all came from an adult who was a healthcare worker with PCR-confirmed SARS-CoV-2 infection or an uninfected control (not recorded which).

The J gene is TRBJ2-3, the V gene TRBV7-2; 13 bases agree with TRBD2. The CDR3 is 15 residues long. Germline V gene lookup returns CDR1 SGHTA and CDR2 FQGNSA. V gave up 5 bases and J gave up 6 bases; unmatched junction bases: 5. In DNA form, the CDR3 reads TGTGCCAGCAGCATCACTAGCGGGGGGGCGGATACGCAGTATTTT. Translated, it gives CASSITSGGADTQYF.

The gene calls are TRBV28 and TRBJ2-6; D remains ambiguous. V lost 1 base and J 1 base, leaving 8 bases between the germline ends. Germline V lookup: CDR1 MDHEN, CDR2 SYDVKM. This CDR3 is 16 amino acids long. The CDR3 DNA follows: TGTGCCAGCAGTTTATTTGGGGATTCTGGGGCCAACGTCCTGACTTTC. As protein: CASSLFGDSGANVLTF.

This chain connects TRBV7-2 to TRBJ1-4; 8 bases align to TRBD1. V was clipped by 6 bases and J by 8 bases; unmatched bases: 8. This CDR3 has 14 amino acids. CDR1 is SGHTA and CDR2 is FQGNSA in the germline V gene. CDR3 loop: CASRLDRGDEKLFF. CDR3 DNA: TGTGCCAGCAGACTTGACAGGGGCGACGAAAAACTGTTTTTT.

This clonotype has more than one count but fewer than ten. The chain recombines TRBV12-3 or TRBV12-4 with TRBJ2-3; 7 nucleotides agree with TRBD1. Losses at the gene ends were 5 bases for V and 2 bases for J; bases not matched to a gene: 10. The CDR3 is 16 amino acids. DNA of the CDR3: TGTGCCAGCAGTGATGCCCAGGGGGAATCCACAGATACGCAGTATTTT. Its protein product is CASSDAQGESTDTQYF.

The chain is built from TRBV20-1 and TRBJ2-7; D tentatively reads TRBD1 or TRBD2 (5 bases each). Trimming left V 2 bases short and J 6 bases short, with 14 bases between. The CDR3 is 13 amino acids. Germline V gene data show CDR1 as DFQATT and CDR2 as SNEGSKA (reference sequence). The CDR3 DNA follows: TGCAGTGCTAGACGGGACGGCGGGTCCGAGCAGTACTTC. Protein: CSARRDGGSEQYF.

There are a few counts of this clonotype. The chain recombines TRBV7-8 with TRBJ2-1; 7 bases line up with TRBD2. V trimming: 5 bases; J trimming: 5 bases; junction bases outside the gene matches: 9. Germline CDR1 is SGHVS and CDR2 is FQNEAQ. The CDR3 is made up of 15 amino acids. The CDR3 nucleotides are TGTGCCAGCAGCCCCGGGACTAACCTCCACAATGAGCAGTTCTTC. Protein sequence: CASSPGTNLHNEQFF.

The chain links TRBV29-1 to TRBJ2-2; no clear D gene. V was clipped by 0 bases and J by 7 bases, with 0 bases between them. CDR1 SQVTM and CDR2 ANQGSEA come from the germline V gene. This CDR3 region has 10 residues. The CDR3 DNA reads as TGCAGCGTTGAAGACGGGGAGCTGTTTTTT. Protein: CSVEDGELFF.

CDR3 in DNA: TGTGCCACACACAGGGGAATCAGTTCACCCCTCCACTTT. It codes for CATHRGISSPLHF. The chain recombines TRBV7-2 with TRBJ1-6; TRBD1 matches 7 bases. The CDR3 consists of 13 residues. V shed 10 bases, J shed 9 bases, and the junction held 9 bases outside the gene matches. From germline, CDR1 is SGHTA and CDR2 FQGNSA.

This clonotype came up many times. This chain connects TRBV6-2 or TRBV6-3 to TRBJ2-2; no reliable D call. V was cut by 5 bases and J by 6 bases, with 10 bases left in between. CDR1 is MNHEY and CDR2 is SVGEGT in the germline V gene. This CDR3 has 13 amino acids. The CDR3 loop is CASSPYWAGELFF. CDR3 DNA sequence: TGTGCCAGCAGTCCCTATTGGGCCGGGGAGCTGTTTTTT.

This clonotype appeared a few times. The chain couples TRBV21-1 to TRBJ1-1; TRBD1 is taken as the D call from the table, unchecked against the DNA. TRBV21-1 is classified as a pseudogene. CDR3 length: 17 amino acids. CDR3 DNA sequence: TGTGCCAGCAGCGGACAAATGGCTGGGGCCGTTAACGAGGAAGCTTTCTTT. It yields the protein CASSGQMAGAVNEEAFF.

The CDR3 is CASRISGFSYEQYF. CDR3 sequence (DNA): TGTGCCAGCAGGATTAGCGGGTTTTCCTACGAGCAGTACTTC. The chain links TRBV27 to TRBJ2-7, with 7 positions matching TRBD2. Germline lookup yields CDR1 MNHEY and CDR2 SMNVEV (reference sequence). V lost 6 bases, J lost 1 base, and 6 bases stayed unmatched. The CDR3 consists of 14 residues.

This clonotype was seen a few times. The genes are TRBV20-1 and TRBJ2-1; D call uncertain. CDR1 is DFQATT and CDR2 is SNEGSKA in the germline V gene (reference sequence). The V gene lost 0 bases and the J gene lost 4 bases, with 13 bases spanning the gap. This CDR3 has 15 amino acids. This CDR3 reads CSARDIGVDYNEQFF. In DNA, the CDR3 is TGCAGTGCTAGAGATATTGGGGTAGATTACAATGAGCAGTTCTTC.

This clonotype was recorded at least ten times. The genes are TRBV6-5 and TRBJ1-3; D call uncertain. With 4 bases removed from V and 1 base from J, the gap between germline ends came to 5 bases. Germline loops: CDR1 MNHEY, CDR2 SVGAGI. This CDR3 spans 13 amino acids. DNA for the CDR3: TGTGCCAGCAGTTCACTTTCTGGAAACACCATATATTTT. Residues: CASSSLSGNTIYF.

This clonotype appeared a few times. The chain carries TRBV11-2 and TRBJ2-5, with D unresolved. V was shortened by 0 bases and J by 7 bases, with 12 bases between the two germline ends. The CDR3 spans 14 residues. From germline, CDR1 is SGHAT and CDR2 FQNNGV. The CDR3 reads CASSLEWGTVTQYF. Here the CDR3 DNA reads TGTGCCAGCAGCTTAGAGTGGGGAACGGTGACCCAGTACTTC.

This sequence joins TRBV27 and TRBJ1-1; maybe TRBD1 (5 bases). Germline V gene sequence: CDR1 MNHEY, CDR2 SMNVEV (reference sequence). V was trimmed by 3 bases and J by 5 bases, leaving 7 bases between them. The CDR3 is 12 amino acids. CDR3 sequence (DNA): TGTGCCAGCAGTTTTTGGGGGACTGAAGCTTTCTTT. It specifies CASSFWGTEAFF.

The CDR3 sequence is CASSSTPPLGEGRYEQFF. CDR3 DNA sequence: TGTGCCAGCAGTTCTACCCCTCCTTTGGGGGAGGGCCGCTATGAGCAGTTCTTC. The rearrangement uses TRBV12-3 or TRBV12-4 and TRBJ2-1; 7 bases align to TRBD2. This CDR3 is 18 amino acids long. With 4 bases clipped from V and 8 bases from J, the junction kept 20 bases outside the gene matches.

The chain recombines TRBV12-3 or TRBV12-4 with TRBJ2-7, with D possibly matching TRBD1 (5 bases). V lost 1 base, J lost 2 bases, and 12 bases lay in between. This CDR3 is built from 15 residues. Written as DNA, the CDR3 is TGTGCCAGCAGTTTAGGCAGGGAAATCCCCTACGAGCAGTACTTC. Its translation is CASSLGREIPYEQYF.

This clonotype has just a few counts. V usage is TRBV7-7 and J usage is TRBJ1-6, with D possibly TRBD1 on 6 matching bases. Trimming removed 6 bases at V and 9 bases at J, with 9 bases between. The length of the CDR3 is 12 residues. The germline V gene has CDR1 SSHAT and CDR2 FNYEAQ (reference sequence). The CDR3 nucleotides read TGTGCCAGCAGTTTACAGGGTTCACCCCTCCACTTT. Its protein product is CASSLQGSPLHF.

J is TRBJ1-1 and V is TRBV20-1; 7 bases fit TRBD1. Germline V gene sequence: CDR1 DFQATT, CDR2 SNEGSKA (reference sequence). The CDR3 is 14 amino acids. V lost 1 base, J lost 3 bases, and 5 bases stayed unmatched. The CDR3 DNA follows: TGCAGTGCTAGAGGTACAGGGGAGGACACTGAAGCTTTCTTT. This codes for CSARGTGEDTEAFF.

This clonotype was detected many times. V usage is TRBV10-2 and J usage is TRBJ1-1; the D gene is possibly TRBD1 (5 bases). Looked up from germline, CDR1 is WSHSY and CDR2 is SAAADI. The CDR3 has 14 residues. V gave up 4 bases and J gave up 1 base, with 10 bases separating them. CDR3 sequence reads: CASSGGSPNTEAFF. The CDR3 coding sequence is TGCGCCAGCAGTGGGGGCAGCCCGAACACTGAAGCTTTCTTT.

Regarding this clonotype: A much larger clone lies one base from this, so it may be a read error. The conserved phenylalanine or tryptophan is not found at the CDR3 terminus, so this likely reflects a read error. This sequence joins TRBV5-1 and TRBJ2-1, with D unresolved. V was clipped by 4 bases and J by 6 bases, with 5 bases between them. CDR1 and CDR2 from the germline V gene are SGHRS and YFSETQ. The CDR3 extends over 11 amino acids. CDR3 region: CASSESNEQFL. The DNA of the CDR3 is TGCGCCAGCAGCGAGTCCAATGAGCAGTTCTTG.

This clonotype was detected only a few times. The chain is built from TRBV20-1 and TRBJ1-5; D remains ambiguous. V lost 0 bases and J 5 bases, leaving 11 bases between the germline ends. CDR3 length: 14 residues. Germline V gene data show CDR1 as DFQATT and CDR2 as SNEGSKA (reference sequence). The CDR3 sequence: CSARDLGGYQPQHF. DNA for the CDR3: TGCAGTGCTAGAGATCTAGGTGGCTATCAGCCCCAGCATTTT.

This clonotype has just a few counts. The J gene is TRBJ2-1, the V gene TRBV20-1; 10 nucleotides line up with TRBD2. The CDR3 loop spans 13 amino acids. Germline loops: CDR1 DFQATT, CDR2 SNEGSKA (reference sequence). V dropped 3 bases and J dropped 5; count of bases not matched to a gene: 1. The CDR3 bases are TGCAGTGCTAGGGGGACTAGCGACAATGAGCAGTTCTTC. Protein product: CSARGTSDNEQFF.

This clonotype was seen a handful of times. The chain recombines TRBV20-1 with TRBJ2-5; weak D call: TRBD1 (5 bases). V was trimmed by 5 bases and J by 4 bases, leaving 20 bases between them. CDR3 length: 15 residues. The germline gives CDR1 DFQATT, CDR2 SNEGSKA (reference sequence). The DNA of the CDR3 is TGCAGTGCTCCCAACCGCAGGGCTTTCGGAGAGACCCAGTACTTC. Translation gives CSAPNRRAFGETQYF.

There are many counts of this clonotype. Here the CDR3 DNA reads TGTGCCAGCAGTTTCCCGGGACAGGGAGAGACCCAGTACTTC. Residues: CASSFPGQGETQYF. The chain joins TRBV12-3 or TRBV12-4 to TRBJ2-5; 9 nucleotides match TRBD1. The CDR3 is made up of 14 amino acids. Trimming removed 3 bases from V and 4 bases from J; junction bases left unmatched: 3.